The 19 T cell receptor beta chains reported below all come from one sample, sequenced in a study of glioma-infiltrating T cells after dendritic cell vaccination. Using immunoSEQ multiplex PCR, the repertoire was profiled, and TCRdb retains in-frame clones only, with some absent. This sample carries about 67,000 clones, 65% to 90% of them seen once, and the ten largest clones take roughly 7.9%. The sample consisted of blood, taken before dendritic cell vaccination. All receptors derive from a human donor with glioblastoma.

The CDR3 DNA sequence: TGTGCCAGCAGCTTGGCCCCCCTGTTAAACACTGAAGCTTTCTTT. As protein: CASSLAPLLNTEAFF. The chain carries TRBV5-4 and TRBJ1-1; no reliable D call. V was pared by 0 bases and J by 2 bases, with 11 bases between. Germline-derived CDR1 and CDR2 are SGHNT and YYREEE (reference sequence). This CDR3 has 15 residues.

CDR3 coding DNA: TGCGCCAGCAAACCCGCAGGGCCTAATGAAAAACTGTTTTTT. This codes for CASKPAGPNEKLFF. This chain links TRBV5-1 with TRBJ1-4; D is perhaps TRBD1 (5 bases). In germline, CDR1 is SGHRS, CDR2 YFSETQ. The CDR3 sequence is 14 residues long. Trimming took off 6 bases at V and 3 bases at J, with 12 bases between the two ends. The variable domain in full, completed from reference TRBV5-1 and TRBJ1-4, reads KAGVTQTPRYLIKTRGQQVTLSCSPISGHRSVSWYQQTPGQGLQFLFEYFSETQRNKGNFPGRFSGRQFSNSRSEMNVSTLELGDSALYLCASKPAGPNEKLFFGSGTQLSVL.

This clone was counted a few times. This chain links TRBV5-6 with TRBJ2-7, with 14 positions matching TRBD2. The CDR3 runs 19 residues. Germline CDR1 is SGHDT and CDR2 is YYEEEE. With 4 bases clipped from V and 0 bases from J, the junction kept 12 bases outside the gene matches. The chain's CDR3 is CASSPQGLAGGPISYEQYF. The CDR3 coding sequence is TGTGCCAGCAGCCCCCAAGGACTAGCGGGGGGCCCAATCTCCTACGAGCAGTACTTC.

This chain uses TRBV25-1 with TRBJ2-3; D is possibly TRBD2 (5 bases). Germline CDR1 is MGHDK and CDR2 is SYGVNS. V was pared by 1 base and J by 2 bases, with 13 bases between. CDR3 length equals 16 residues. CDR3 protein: CASSESSLAPTDTQYF. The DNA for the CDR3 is TGTGCCAGCAGTGAATCCAGTCTAGCTCCCACAGATACGCAGTATTTT.

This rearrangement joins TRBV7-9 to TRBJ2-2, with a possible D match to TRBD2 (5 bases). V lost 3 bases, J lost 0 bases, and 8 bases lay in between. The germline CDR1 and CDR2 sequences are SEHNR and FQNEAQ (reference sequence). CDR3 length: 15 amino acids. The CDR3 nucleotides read TGTGCCAGCAGCTTCACGGGATCGAACACCGGGGAGCTGTTTTTT. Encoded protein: CASSFTGSNTGELFF.

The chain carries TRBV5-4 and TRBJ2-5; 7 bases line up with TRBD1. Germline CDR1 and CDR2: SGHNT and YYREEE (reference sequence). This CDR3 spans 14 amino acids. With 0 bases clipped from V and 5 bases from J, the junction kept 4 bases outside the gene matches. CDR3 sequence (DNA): TGTGCCAGCAGCTTGGTTAACAGGGGCGAGACCCAGTACTTC. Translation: CASSLVNRGETQYF. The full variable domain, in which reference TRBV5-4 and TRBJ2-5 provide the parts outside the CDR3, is ETGVTQSPTHLIKTRGQQVTLRCSSQSGHNTVSWYQQALGQGPQFIFQYYREEENGRGNFPPRFSGLQFPNYSSELNVNALELDDSALYLCASSLVNRGETQYFGPGTRLLVL.

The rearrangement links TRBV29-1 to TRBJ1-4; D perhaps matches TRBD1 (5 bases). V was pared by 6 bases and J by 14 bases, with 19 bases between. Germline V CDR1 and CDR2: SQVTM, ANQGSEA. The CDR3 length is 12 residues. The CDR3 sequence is CSVRRGGERLFF. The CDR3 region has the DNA TGCAGCGTCAGAAGGGGAGGAGAGAGGCTGTTTTTT.

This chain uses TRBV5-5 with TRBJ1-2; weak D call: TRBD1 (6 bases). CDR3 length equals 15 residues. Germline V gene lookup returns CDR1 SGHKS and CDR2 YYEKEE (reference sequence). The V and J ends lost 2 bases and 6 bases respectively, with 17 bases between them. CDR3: CASSFLGTLENGYTF. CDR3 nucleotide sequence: TGTGCCAGCAGCTTCCTAGGGACACTAGAGAATGGCTACACCTTC.

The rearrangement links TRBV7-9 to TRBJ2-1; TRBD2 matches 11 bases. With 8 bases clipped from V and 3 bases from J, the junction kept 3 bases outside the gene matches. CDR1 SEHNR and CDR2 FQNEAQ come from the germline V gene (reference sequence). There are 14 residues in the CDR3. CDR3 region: CASHTSGGYNEQFF. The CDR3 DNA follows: TGTGCCAGCCATACTAGCGGGGGCTACAATGAGCAGTTCTTC.

CDR3 nucleotides: TGTGCCAGCTCACCAGGTCAGGACACTGAAGCTTTCTTT. It translates to CASSPGQDTEAFF. This chain uses TRBV18 with TRBJ1-1, with no clear D. V was cut by 2 bases and J by 3 bases, with 7 bases left in between. The CDR3 covers 13 residues. Germline CDR1 and CDR2: KGHSH and LQKENI.

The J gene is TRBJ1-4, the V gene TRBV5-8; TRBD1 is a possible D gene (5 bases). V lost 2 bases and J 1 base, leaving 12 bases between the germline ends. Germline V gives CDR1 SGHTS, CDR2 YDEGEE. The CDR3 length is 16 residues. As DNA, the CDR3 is TGTGCCAGCAGCTTTTATAAGGGGCTAACTAATGAAAAACTGTTTTTT. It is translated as CASSFYKGLTNEKLFF.

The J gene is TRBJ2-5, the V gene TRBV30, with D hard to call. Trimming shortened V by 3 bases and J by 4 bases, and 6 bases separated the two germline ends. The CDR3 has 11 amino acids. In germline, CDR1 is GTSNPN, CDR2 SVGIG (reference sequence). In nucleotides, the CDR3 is TGTGCCTGGAGGGGCCCAGAGACCCAGTACTTC. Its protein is CAWRGPETQYF. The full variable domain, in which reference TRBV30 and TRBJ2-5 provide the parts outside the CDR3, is SQTIHQWPATLVQPVGSPLSLECTVEGTSNPNLYWYRQAAGRGLQLLFYSVGIGQISSEVPQNLSASRPQDRQFILSSKKLLLSDSGFYLCAWRGPETQYFGPGTRLLVL.

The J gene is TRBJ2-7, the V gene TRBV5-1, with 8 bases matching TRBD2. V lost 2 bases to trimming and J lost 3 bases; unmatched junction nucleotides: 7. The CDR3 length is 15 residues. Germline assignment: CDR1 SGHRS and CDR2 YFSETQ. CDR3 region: CASSFGGGSSYEQYF. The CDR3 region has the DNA TGCGCCAGCAGCTTCGGGGGGGGATCTAGCTACGAGCAGTACTTC.

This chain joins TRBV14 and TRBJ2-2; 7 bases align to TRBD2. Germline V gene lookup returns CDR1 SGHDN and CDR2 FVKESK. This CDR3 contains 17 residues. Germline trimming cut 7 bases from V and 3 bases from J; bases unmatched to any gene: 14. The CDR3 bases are TGTGCCAGCACCCCCCGAGGAGCGGGGTTGGACACCGGGGAGCTGTTTTTT. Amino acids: CASTPRGAGLDTGELFF.

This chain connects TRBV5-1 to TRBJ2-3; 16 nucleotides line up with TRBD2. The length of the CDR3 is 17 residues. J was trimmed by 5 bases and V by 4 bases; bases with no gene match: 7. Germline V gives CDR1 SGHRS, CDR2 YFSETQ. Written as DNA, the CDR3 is TGCGCCAGCAGCGTGGGACTAGCGGGGGGGCTTGAAGATACGCAGTATTTT. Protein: CASSVGLAGGLEDTQYF. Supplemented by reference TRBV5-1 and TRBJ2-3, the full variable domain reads KAGVTQTPRYLIKTRGQQVTLSCSPISGHRSVSWYQQTPGQGLQFLFEYFSETQRNKGNFPGRFSGRQFSNSRSEMNVSTLELGDSALYLCASSVGLAGGLEDTQYFGPGTRLTVL.

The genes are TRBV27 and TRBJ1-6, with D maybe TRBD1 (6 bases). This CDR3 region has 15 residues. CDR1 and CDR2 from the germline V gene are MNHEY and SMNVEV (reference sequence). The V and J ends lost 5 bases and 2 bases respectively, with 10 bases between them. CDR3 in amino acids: CASSTTGTYNSPLHF. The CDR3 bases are TGTGCCAGCAGTACCACAGGGACCTATAATTCACCCCTCCACTTT.

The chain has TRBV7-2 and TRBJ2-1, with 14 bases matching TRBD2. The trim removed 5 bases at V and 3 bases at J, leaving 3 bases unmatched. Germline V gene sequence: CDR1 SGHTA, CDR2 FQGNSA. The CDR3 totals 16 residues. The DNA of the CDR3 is TGTGCCAGCAGCGCAGGGACTAGCGGGAGCTACAATGAGCAGTTCTTC. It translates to CASSAGTSGSYNEQFF.

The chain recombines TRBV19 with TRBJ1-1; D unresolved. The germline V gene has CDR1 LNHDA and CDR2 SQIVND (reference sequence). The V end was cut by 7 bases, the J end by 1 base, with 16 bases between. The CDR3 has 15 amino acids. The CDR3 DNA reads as TGTGCCAGTAAGACTTCCGGAAGTGCGAACACTGAAGCTTTCTTT. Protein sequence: CASKTSGSANTEAFF.

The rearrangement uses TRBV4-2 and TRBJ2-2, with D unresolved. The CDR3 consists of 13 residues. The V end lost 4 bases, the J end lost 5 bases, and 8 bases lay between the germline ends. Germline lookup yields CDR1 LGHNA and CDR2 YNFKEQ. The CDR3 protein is CASSLVLTGELFF. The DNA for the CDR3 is TGTGCCAGCAGCCTAGTTTTGACCGGGGAGCTGTTTTTT.